This paragraph reports one TCR beta chain. The source of the sample is a study of shared T cell receptors in the human thymus. Using immunoSEQ multiplex PCR, the repertoire was profiled, and TCRdb retains in-frame clones only, with some absent. The profile covers about 400,000 clones, with approximately 95% appearing a single time and about 0.02% taken by the ten largest. The sequenced sample was thymocytes. This TCR derives from a human donor.

CDR3 sequence reads: CAWGQSYEQYF. The CDR3 DNA is TGTGCCTGGGGTCAGTCCTACGAGCAGTACTTC. The V call is TRBV30, the J call TRBJ2-7; D unclear. V gave up 5 bases and J gave up 1 base, with 6 bases separating them. The CDR3 has 11 residues. Germline values: CDR1 GTSNPN, CDR2 SVGIG (reference sequence).